Below, one T cell receptor beta chain is given with its context. The source of the sample is a study of blood T cell repertoires in COVID-19. CDR1 LNHDA and CDR2 SQIVND come from the germline V gene (reference sequence). The CDR3 consists of 17 residues. After removal of 5 bases from V and 2 bases from J, the junction contained 11 bases not matched to a gene. Profiled with immunoSEQ multiplex PCR; TCRdb holds only in-frame clones, not every one. The sample records fewer than 200,000 clones, 85% to 90% being singletons. Material for sequencing was peripheral blood. This TCR derives from a woman aged 70 to 79 with COVID-19, enrolled during active disease. This sequence joins TRBV19 and TRBJ2-5, with 10 positions matching TRBD2. In DNA form, the CDR3 reads TGTGCCAGTAGTTCAACAAGACTAGCGGGCGAACAAGAGACCCAGTACTTC. Its translation is CASSSTRLAGEQETQYF.